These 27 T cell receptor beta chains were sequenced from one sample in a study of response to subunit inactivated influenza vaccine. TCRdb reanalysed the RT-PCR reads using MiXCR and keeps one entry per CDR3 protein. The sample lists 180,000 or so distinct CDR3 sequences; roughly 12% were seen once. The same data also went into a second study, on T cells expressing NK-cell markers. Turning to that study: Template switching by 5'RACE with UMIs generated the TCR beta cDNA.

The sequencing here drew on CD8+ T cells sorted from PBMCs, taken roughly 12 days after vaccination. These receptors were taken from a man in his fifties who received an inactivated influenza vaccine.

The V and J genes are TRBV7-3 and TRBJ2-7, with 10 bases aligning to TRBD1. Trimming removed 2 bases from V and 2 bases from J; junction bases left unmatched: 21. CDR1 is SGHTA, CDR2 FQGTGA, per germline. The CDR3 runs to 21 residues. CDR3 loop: CASSLRTASGQGSSATYEQYF. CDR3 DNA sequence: TGTGCCAGCAGCTTACGTACGGCTTCGGGACAGGGGTCTTCCGCCACCTACGAGCAGTACTTC.

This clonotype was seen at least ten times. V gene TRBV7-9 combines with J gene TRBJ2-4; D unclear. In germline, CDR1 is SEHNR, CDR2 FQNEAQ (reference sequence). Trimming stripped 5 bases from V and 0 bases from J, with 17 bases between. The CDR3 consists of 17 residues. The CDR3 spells CASSRISDPLAKNIQYF. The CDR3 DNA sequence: TGTGCCAGCAGCCGTATATCGGACCCACTAGCCAAAAACATTCAGTACTTC.

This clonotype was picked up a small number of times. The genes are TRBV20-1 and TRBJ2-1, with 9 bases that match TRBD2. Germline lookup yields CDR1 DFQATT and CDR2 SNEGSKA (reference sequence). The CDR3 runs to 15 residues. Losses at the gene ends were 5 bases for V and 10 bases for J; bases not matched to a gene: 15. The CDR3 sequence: CSAQEGPGLAHEQFF. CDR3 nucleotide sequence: TGCAGTGCTCAAGAAGGTCCGGGACTAGCTCACGAGCAGTTCTTC.

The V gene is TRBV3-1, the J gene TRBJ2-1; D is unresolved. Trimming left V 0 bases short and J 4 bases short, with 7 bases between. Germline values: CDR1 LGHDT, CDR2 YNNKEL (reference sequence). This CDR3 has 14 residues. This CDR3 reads CASSQENGYNEQFF. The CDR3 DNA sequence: TGTGCCAGCAGCCAAGAAAATGGTTACAATGAGCAGTTCTTC.

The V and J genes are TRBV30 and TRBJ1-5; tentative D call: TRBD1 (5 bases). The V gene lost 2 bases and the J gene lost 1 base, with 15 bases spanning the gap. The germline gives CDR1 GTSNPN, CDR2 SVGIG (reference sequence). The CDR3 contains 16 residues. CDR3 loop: CAWSPGTSTSNQPQHF. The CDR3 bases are TGTGCCTGGAGTCCCGGGACCAGCACAAGCAATCAGCCCCAGCATTTT.

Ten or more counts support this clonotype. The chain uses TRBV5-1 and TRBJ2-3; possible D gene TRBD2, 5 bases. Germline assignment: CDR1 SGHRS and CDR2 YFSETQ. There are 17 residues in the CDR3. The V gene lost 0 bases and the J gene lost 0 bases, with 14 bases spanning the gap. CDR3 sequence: CASSLVKRGSSTDTQYF. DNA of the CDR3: TGCGCCAGCAGCTTGGTCAAACGGGGTTCTAGCACAGATACGCAGTATTTT.

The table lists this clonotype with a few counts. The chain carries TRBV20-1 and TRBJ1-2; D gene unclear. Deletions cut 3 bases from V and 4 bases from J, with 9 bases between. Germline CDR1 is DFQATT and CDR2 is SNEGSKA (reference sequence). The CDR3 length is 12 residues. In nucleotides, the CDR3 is TGCAGTGCTAGCCGGTTAGGCTATGGCTACACCTTC. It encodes CSASRLGYGYTF.

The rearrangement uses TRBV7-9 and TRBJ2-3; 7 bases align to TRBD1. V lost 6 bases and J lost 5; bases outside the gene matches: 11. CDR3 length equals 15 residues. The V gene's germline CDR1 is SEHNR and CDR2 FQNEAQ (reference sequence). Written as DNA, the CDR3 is TGTGCCAGCAGAAAAAGAGGGGGCGGAGAAGATACGCAGTATTTT. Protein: CASRKRGGGEDTQYF. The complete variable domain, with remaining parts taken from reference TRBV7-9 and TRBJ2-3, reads DTGVSQNPRHKITKRGQNVTFRCDPISEHNRLYWYRQTLGQGPEFLTYFQNEAQLEKSRLLSDRFSAERPKGSFSTLEIQRTEQGDSAMYLCASRKRGGGEDTQYFGPGTRLTVL.

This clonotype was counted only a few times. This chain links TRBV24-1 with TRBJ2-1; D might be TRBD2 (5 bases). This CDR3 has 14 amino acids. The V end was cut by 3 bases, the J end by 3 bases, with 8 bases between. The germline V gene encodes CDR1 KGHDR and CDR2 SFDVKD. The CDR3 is CATSDRDGYNEQFF. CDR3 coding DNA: TGTGCCACCAGTGATCGGGATGGCTACAATGAGCAGTTCTTC.

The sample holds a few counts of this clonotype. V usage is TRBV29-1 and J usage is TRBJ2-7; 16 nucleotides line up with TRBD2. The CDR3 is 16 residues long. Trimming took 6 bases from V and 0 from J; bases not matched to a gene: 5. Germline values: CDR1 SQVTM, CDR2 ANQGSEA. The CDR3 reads CSVEGLAGGVSYEQYF. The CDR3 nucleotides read TGCAGCGTGGAGGGACTAGCGGGAGGGGTCTCCTACGAGCAGTACTTC.

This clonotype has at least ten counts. CDR3 coding DNA: TGTGCCAGCGGGACAGGGGGCGTGGGAGGCTACACCTTC. It yields the protein CASGTGGVGGYTF. This rearrangement joins TRBV2 to TRBJ1-2, with 12 bases matching TRBD1. With V trimmed by 8 bases and J by 8 bases, 6 bases remained unmatched. The CDR3 is made up of 13 amino acids. Germline lookup yields CDR1 SNHLY and CDR2 FYNNEI.

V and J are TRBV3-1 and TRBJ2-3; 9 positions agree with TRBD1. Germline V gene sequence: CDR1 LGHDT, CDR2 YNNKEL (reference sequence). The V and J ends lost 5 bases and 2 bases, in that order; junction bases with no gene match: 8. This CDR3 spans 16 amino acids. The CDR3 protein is CASSTGGTSHTDTQYF. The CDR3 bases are TGTGCCAGCAGCACAGGGGGCACATCCCACACAGATACGCAGTATTTT.

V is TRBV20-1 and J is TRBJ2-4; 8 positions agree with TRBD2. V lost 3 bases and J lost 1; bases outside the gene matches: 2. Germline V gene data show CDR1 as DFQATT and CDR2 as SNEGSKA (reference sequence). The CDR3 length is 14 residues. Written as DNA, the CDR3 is TGCAGTGCTAGTAGCGGGATGGCCAAAAACATTCAGTACTTC. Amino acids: CSASSGMAKNIQYF.

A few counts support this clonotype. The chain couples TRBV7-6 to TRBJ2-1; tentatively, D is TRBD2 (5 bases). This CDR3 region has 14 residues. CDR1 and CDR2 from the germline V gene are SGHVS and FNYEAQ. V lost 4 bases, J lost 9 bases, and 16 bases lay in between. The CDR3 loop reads CASSSMRASGEQFF. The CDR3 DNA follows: TGTGCCAGCAGCTCCATGAGGGCTTCGGGTGAGCAGTTCTTC.

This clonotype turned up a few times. CDR3 DNA sequence: TGTGCCAGCAGTCCGGACAGGGGTACGCAGTATTTT. Residues: CASSPDRGTQYF. The gene calls are TRBV6-5 and TRBJ2-3, with 9 bases identical to TRBD1. The length of the CDR3 is 12 residues. J was trimmed by 8 bases and V by 5 bases; bases with no gene match: 2. Looked up from germline, CDR1 is MNHEY and CDR2 is SVGAGI.

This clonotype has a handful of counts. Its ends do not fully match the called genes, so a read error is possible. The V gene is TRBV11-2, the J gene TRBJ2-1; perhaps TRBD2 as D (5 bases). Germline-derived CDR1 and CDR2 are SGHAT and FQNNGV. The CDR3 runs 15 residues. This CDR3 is CASSIDPGTYNEQFF. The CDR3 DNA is TGTGCCAGCAGCATAGACCCGGGGACCTACAATGAGCAGTTCTTC. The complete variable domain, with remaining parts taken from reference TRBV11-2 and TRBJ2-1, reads EAGVAQSPRYKIIEKRQSVAFWCNPISGHATLYWYQQILGQGPKLLIQFQNNGVVDDSQLPKDRFSAERLKGVDSTLKIQPAKLEDSAVYLCASSIDPGTYNEQFFGPGTRLTVL.

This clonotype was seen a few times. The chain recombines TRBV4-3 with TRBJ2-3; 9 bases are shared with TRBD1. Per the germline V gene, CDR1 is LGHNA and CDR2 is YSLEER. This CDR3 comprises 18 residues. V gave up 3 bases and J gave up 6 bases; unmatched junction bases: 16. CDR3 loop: CASSHVGSGQGFDDTQYF. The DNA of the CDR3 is TGCGCCAGCAGCCATGTTGGGAGCGGACAGGGGTTTGATGATACGCAGTATTTT.

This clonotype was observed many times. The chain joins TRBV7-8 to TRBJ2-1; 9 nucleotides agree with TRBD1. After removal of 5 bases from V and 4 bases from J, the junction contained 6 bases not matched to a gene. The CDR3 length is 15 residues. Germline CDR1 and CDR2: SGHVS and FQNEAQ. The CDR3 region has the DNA TGTGCCAGCAGCGCGCGGGACAGGGCATACAATGAGCAGTTCTTC. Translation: CASSARDRAYNEQFF.

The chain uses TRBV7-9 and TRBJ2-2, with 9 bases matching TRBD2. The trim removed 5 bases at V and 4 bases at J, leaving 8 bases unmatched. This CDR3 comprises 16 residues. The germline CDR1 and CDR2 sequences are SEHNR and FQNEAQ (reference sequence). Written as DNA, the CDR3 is TGTGCCAGCAGCCCCCTGGAGCGGGAGGTCACCGGGGAGCTGTTTTTT. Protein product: CASSPLEREVTGELFF.

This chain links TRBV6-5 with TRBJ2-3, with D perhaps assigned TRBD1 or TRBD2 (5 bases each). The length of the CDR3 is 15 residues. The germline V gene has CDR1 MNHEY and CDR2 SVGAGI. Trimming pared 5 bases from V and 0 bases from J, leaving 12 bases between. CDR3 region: CASSGGAPSTDTQYF. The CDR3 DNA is TGTGCCAGCAGTGGGGGTGCCCCTAGCACAGATACGCAGTATTTT.

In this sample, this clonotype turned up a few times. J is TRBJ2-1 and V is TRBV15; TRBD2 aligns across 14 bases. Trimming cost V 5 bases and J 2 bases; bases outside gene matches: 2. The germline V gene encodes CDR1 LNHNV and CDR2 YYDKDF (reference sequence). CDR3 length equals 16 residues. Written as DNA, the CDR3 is TGTGCCACCAGCGGGGGACTAGCGGGAGCCTACAATGAGCAGTTCTTC. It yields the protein CATSGGLAGAYNEQFF.

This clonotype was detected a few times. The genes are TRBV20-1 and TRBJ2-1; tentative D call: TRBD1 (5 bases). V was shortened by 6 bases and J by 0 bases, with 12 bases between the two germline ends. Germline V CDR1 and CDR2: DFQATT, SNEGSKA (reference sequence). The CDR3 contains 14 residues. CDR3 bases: TGCAGTGCACCCGGACAAATCTCCTACAATGAGCAGTTCTTC. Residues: CSAPGQISYNEQFF.

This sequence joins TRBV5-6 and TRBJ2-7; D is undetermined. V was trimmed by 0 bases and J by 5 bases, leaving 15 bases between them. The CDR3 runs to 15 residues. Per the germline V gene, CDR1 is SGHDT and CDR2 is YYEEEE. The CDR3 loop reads CASSLDGLGTHEQYF. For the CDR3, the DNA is TGTGCCAGCAGCTTGGACGGGCTCGGAACCCACGAGCAGTACTTC.

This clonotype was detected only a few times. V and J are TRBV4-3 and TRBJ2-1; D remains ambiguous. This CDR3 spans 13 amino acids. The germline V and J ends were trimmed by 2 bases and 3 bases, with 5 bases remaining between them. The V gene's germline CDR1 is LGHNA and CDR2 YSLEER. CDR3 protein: CASSQKIYNEQFF. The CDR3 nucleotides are TGCGCCAGCAGCCAAAAGATCTACAATGAGCAGTTCTTC.

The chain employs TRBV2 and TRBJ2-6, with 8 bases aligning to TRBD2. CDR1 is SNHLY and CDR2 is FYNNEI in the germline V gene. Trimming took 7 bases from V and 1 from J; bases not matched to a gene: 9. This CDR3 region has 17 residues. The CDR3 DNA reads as TGTGCCAGCACCAGTAGCGGGATGGGGTCTGGGGCCAACGTCCTGACTTTC. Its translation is CASTSSGMGSGANVLTF.

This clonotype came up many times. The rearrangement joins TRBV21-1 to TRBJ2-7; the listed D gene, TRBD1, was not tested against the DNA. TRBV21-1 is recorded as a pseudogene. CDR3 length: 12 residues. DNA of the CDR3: TGTGCCAGCAGCAGTGGCGGTTACGAGCAGTACTTC. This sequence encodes CASSSGGYEQYF.

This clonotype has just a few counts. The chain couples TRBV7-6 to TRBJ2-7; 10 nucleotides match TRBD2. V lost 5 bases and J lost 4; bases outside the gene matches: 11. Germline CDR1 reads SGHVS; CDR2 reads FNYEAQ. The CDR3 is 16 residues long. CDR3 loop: CASSPGTSVRPYEQYF. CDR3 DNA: TGTGCCAGCAGCCCCGGGACTAGCGTCAGACCTTACGAGCAGTACTTC.